The following is a TCR beta chain sequence with its context. The entry originates in a study of spatial heterogeneity in lung cancer. For the study at large: Each distinct TCR and UMI combination averaged more than ten appearances in raw reads.

One entry per CDR3 protein results from TCRdb running MiXCR on the 5' RACE reads. The sample includes approximately 40,000 distinct CDR3 sequences, 4% to 6% of them seen just once. Described time point: sample taken at primary tumor resection. Sequencing of whole RNA from tumor, nontumor lung or frozen PBMC involved no sorting. This CDR3 contains 13 residues. Germline V CDR1 and CDR2: KGHSH, LQKENI. Between the trimmed V and J ends, which lost 0 bases and 3 bases, there was a span of 6 bases. The TCR sequence derives from a female donor with early-stage non-small cell lung cancer. The sequences come from PBMCs, collected at surgery. The rearrangement links TRBV18 to TRBJ2-7; D gene unclear. In nucleotides, the CDR3 is TGTGCCAGCTCACCACCTTCTAGCTACGAGCAGTACTTC. Protein product: CASSPPSSYEQYF.